Presented here are 20 T cell receptor beta chains from one specimen sequenced in a study of Tregs in tolerant kidney transplant recipients. The repertoire was sequenced with immunoSEQ multiplex PCR; TCRdb's copy has only in-frame clones and lacks some. The table has fewer than 80,000 clones, roughly nine tenths seen once. The sample in question was CD4+ T cells from blood, obtained before the transplant. The origin of the receptors is a human donor who received a combined kidney and bone marrow transplant.

This chain connects TRBV27 to TRBJ2-7; TRBD2 might be the D (6 bases). V shed 4 bases and J shed 1 base, with 8 bases lying between them. Looked up from germline, CDR1 is MNHEY and CDR2 is SMNVEV (reference sequence). The CDR3 is 13 amino acids. Here the CDR3 reads CASSSGLSYEQYF. The CDR3 nucleotides read TGTGCCAGCAGTTCTGGACTATCCTACGAGCAGTACTTC.

This clone was counted a single time. The chain links TRBV18 to TRBJ1-1; no definite D call. Germline CDR1 is KGHSH and CDR2 is LQKENI. V lost 2 bases and J lost 5, with 18 bases in between. CDR3 length: 16 amino acids. In DNA form, the CDR3 reads TGTGCCAGCTCACCAAACAAGGGCCAAACGGGGACTGAAGCTTTCTTT. Its translation is CASSPNKGQTGTEAFF.

J is TRBJ2-7 and V is TRBV7-2; D might be TRBD2 (5 bases). V was clipped by 2 bases and J by 3 bases, with 8 bases between them. CDR1 and CDR2 (germline): SGHTA, FQGNSA. This CDR3 has 13 amino acids. CDR3 nucleotide sequence: TGTGCCAGCAGCTTACTCCGGGACTACGAGCAGTACTTC. This sequence encodes CASSLLRDYEQYF.

V gene TRBV6-1 combines with J gene TRBJ2-4, with D possibly being TRBD1 (6 bases). This CDR3 has 16 amino acids. Germline CDR1 and CDR2: MNHNS and SASEGT. V was trimmed by 4 bases and J by 0 bases, leaving 13 bases between them. CDR3 in amino acids: CASSGPGQLAKNIQYF. The CDR3 DNA sequence: TGTGCCAGCAGTGGACCGGGACAACTAGCCAAAAACATTCAGTACTTC.

The chain's CDR3 is CASSSPILGGSGNTIYF. CDR3 nucleotides: TGTGCCAGCAGCTCGCCTATACTGGGAGGCTCTGGAAACACCATATATTTT. This chain connects TRBV7-9 to TRBJ1-3; D gene ambiguous. The V end lost 4 bases, the J end lost 0 bases, and 16 bases lay between the germline ends. Germline V CDR1 and CDR2: SEHNR, FQNEAQ (reference sequence). This CDR3 is built from 17 residues.

This chain uses TRBV19 with TRBJ2-7, with 8 bases aligning to TRBD1. This CDR3 contains 16 residues. The V segment lost 5 bases and the J segment 0 bases; nucleotides outside the gene matches: 9. CDR1 is LNHDA and CDR2 is SQIVND in the germline V gene (reference sequence). CDR3 region: CASSVSTGDFSYEQYF. CDR3 nucleotide sequence: TGTGCCAGTAGTGTCTCGACAGGGGACTTCTCCTACGAGCAGTACTTC.

The V and J genes are TRBV7-2 and TRBJ2-7; 8 bases line up with TRBD1. J gave up 5 bases and V 1 base, and 4 bases lay outside the gene matches. In germline, CDR1 is SGHTA, CDR2 FQGNSA. The CDR3 runs 14 residues. The CDR3 nucleotides read TGTGCCAGCAGCTTAGACAGGGGGGTCCACGAGCAGTACTTC. Residues: CASSLDRGVHEQYF.

The rearrangement uses TRBV7-2 and TRBJ1-1; no clear D gene. V gave up 3 bases and J gave up 5 bases, with 13 bases separating them. The germline V gene encodes CDR1 SGHTA and CDR2 FQGNSA. This CDR3 spans 14 amino acids. The CDR3 nucleotides read TGTGCCAGCAGCTTTCACTCTGCCCGGACTGAAGCTTTCTTT. This codes for CASSFHSARTEAFF.

This clone showed up just once. The genes are TRBV6-1 and TRBJ1-2; D may be TRBD1 (6 bases). The CDR3 extends over 14 amino acids. V was cut by 2 bases and J by 6 bases, with 13 bases left in between. CDR1 MNHNS and CDR2 SASEGT come from the germline V gene. CDR3 in amino acids: CASSELAAGDGYTF. The CDR3 bases are TGTGCCAGCAGTGAACTTGCGGCAGGGGATGGCTACACCTTC.

In this sample, this clone turned up once. The chain links TRBV19 to TRBJ2-1, with unresolved D. V lost 6 bases and J 6 bases, leaving 3 bases between the germline ends. CDR1 and CDR2 (germline): LNHDA, SQIVND (reference sequence). This CDR3 comprises 10 residues. DNA of the CDR3: TGTGCCAGTAGCGGCAATGAGCAGTTCTTC. Translation gives CASSGNEQFF.

CDR3 in amino acids: CATEPGQKLFGYTF. The CDR3 DNA is TGTGCCACAGAACCGGGACAAAAACTATTCGGCTACACCTTC. V gene TRBV19 combines with J gene TRBJ1-2, with a tentative D call TRBD1 (6 bases). The CDR3 is 14 amino acids. The V gene's germline CDR1 is LNHDA and CDR2 SQIVND (reference sequence). With 10 bases removed from V and 8 bases from J, the gap between germline ends came to 23 bases.

This chain links TRBV7-2 with TRBJ2-7; 10 bases line up with TRBD2. V shed 5 bases, J shed 0 bases, and the junction held 7 bases outside the gene matches. This CDR3 has 16 amino acids. Germline CDR1 reads SGHTA; CDR2 reads FQGNSA. The CDR3 DNA reads TGTGCCAGCAGCAACGGACTAGCGGTTAGCTCCTACGAGCAGTACTTC. As protein: CASSNGLAVSSYEQYF.

V and J are TRBV5-1 and TRBJ2-3; D call uncertain. V shed 2 bases and J shed 2 bases, with 3 bases lying between them. This CDR3 comprises 12 residues. Germline V gives CDR1 SGHRS, CDR2 YFSETQ. In nucleotides, the CDR3 is TGCGCCAGCAGCTTAGCCACAGATACGCAGTATTTT. This encodes CASSLATDTQYF.

V usage is TRBV18 and J usage is TRBJ1-2, with D possibly matching TRBD1 (5 bases). This CDR3 has 15 residues. V dropped 6 bases and J dropped 0 bases, with 14 bases sitting between them. Germline V gene lookup returns CDR1 KGHSH and CDR2 LQKENI. The CDR3 spells CASSTGGGSNYGYTF. The CDR3 nucleotides are TGTGCCAGCTCCACTGGCGGGGGATCTAACTATGGCTACACCTTC.

The V and J genes are TRBV5-1 and TRBJ2-2; no firm D call. Germline assignment: CDR1 SGHRS and CDR2 YFSETQ. Trimming pared 0 bases from V and 1 base from J, leaving 4 bases between. This CDR3 contains 14 residues. DNA for the CDR3: TGCGCCAGCAGCTTGGGCGGGAACACCGGGGAGCTGTTTTTT. This encodes CASSLGGNTGELFF.

The chain is built from TRBV11-2 and TRBJ2-7; TRBD2 is a possible D gene (5 bases). V was shortened by 6 bases and J by 4 bases, with 10 bases between the two germline ends. The CDR3 length is 12 residues. Germline assignment: CDR1 SGHAT and CDR2 FQNNGV. As DNA, the CDR3 is TGTGCCAGCAGACTAGTAGGGTACGAGCAGTACTTC. It encodes CASRLVGYEQYF.

In its sample, this clone was seen once. CDR3 sequence reads: CSATKNNEQFF. The CDR3 DNA reads as TGCAGTGCCACAAAGAACAATGAGCAGTTCTTC. V is TRBV20-1 and J is TRBJ2-1; D is uncertain. This CDR3 is built from 11 residues. CDR1 DFQATT and CDR2 SNEGSKA come from the germline V gene (reference sequence). With 6 bases removed from V and 5 bases from J, the gap between germline ends came to 8 bases.

The chain is built from TRBV28 and TRBJ1-1; weak D call: TRBD1 (5 bases). V dropped 2 bases and J dropped 6 bases, with 10 bases sitting between them. The CDR3 totals 13 residues. CDR1 and CDR2 from the germline V gene are MDHEN and SYDVKM. This CDR3 is CASSLPDTAEAFF. DNA of the CDR3: TGTGCCAGCAGTTTACCGGACACCGCTGAAGCTTTCTTT.

J is TRBJ2-1 and V is TRBV10-3; the match to TRBD2 covers 9 bases. The CDR3 loop spans 16 amino acids. CDR1 is ENHRY and CDR2 is SYGVKD in the germline V gene. The V and J ends lost 4 bases and 1 base, in that order; junction bases with no gene match: 5. CDR3 DNA: TGTGCCATCAGTGCGGCTAGCGGGACGTCCTACAATGAGCAGTTCTTC. Translation: CAISAASGTSYNEQFF.

The chain recombines TRBV6-5 with TRBJ1-1, with no clear D. V gave up 4 bases and J gave up 0 bases, with 6 bases separating them. Germline CDR1 is MNHEY and CDR2 is SVGAGI. CDR3 length equals 13 residues. The CDR3 DNA is TGTGCCAGCAGTTTCGACATGAACACTGAAGCTTTCTTT. This codes for CASSFDMNTEAFF.